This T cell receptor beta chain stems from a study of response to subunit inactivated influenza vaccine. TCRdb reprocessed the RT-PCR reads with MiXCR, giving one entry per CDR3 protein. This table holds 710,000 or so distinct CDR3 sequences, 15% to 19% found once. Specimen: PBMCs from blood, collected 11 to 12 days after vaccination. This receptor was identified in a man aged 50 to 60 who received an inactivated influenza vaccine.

The CDR3 protein is CASSDFWGRGGRQYF. The CDR3 nucleotides are TGTGCCAGCAGTGATTTTTGGGGGCGCGGGGGACGGCAGTACTTC. J is TRBJ2-7 and V is TRBV25-1; tentative D call: TRBD2 (7 bases). Germline loops: CDR1 MGHDK, CDR2 SYGVNS. Trimming stripped 3 bases from V and 9 bases from J, with 21 bases between. The CDR3 length is 15 residues.